The entry that follows covers one T cell receptor (beta chain) sequence. Per the original data handling: Cell counts per sample came from amplifying reference gene primers. Libraries were prepared by immunoSEQ multiplex PCR; TCRdb keeps only in-frame clonotypes and omits some of them. The V and J calls and clone size come from that table; D and trimming were worked out from the DNA. The repertoire holds 55,000 to 80,000 clones, 82% seen once, with approximately 12% in the top ten. Germline assignment: CDR1 SNHLY and CDR2 FYNNEI. There are 15 residues in the CDR3. Trimming cost V 8 bases and J 4 bases; bases outside gene matches: 7. The record originates from a study of blood T cell repertoires in COVID-19. For the study at large: Both acute and convalescent COVID-19 samples were obtained from the United States, Italy and Spain. From T cells, B-cell-depleted T cells, or PBMCs came the material, which was cDNA or gDNA.

The chain has TRBV2 and TRBJ2-2, with 10 bases lining up with TRBD1. The sequence was collected from a human donor in a cohort sampled during active COVID-19. The sequenced sample consisted of peripheral blood. Here the CDR3 DNA reads TGTGCCAGCGGGGGGGACAGGGGCTCCACCGGGGAGCTGTTTTTT. Amino acid sequence: CASGGDRGSTGELFF. Based on the CDR3 plus reference TRBV2 and TRBJ2-2, the full variable domain is EPEVTQTPSHQVTQMGQEVILRCVPISNHLYFYWYRQILGQKVEFLVSFYNNEISEKSEIFDDQFSVERPDGSNFTLKIRSTKLEDSAMYFCASGGDRGSTGELFFGEGSRLTVL.